The rows below give T cell receptor beta chains drawn from one sample of a study of blood T cell repertoires in COVID-19. Sequencing was performed with immunoSEQ multiplex PCR; in TCRdb, only in-frame clones are kept and a portion is missing. There are roughly 240,000 clones in the sample; 70% to 85% occur only once, and under 2% lies in the top ten. The sample comprised peripheral blood. These receptors were obtained from a woman of 80 years or more with acute or convalescent COVID-19. CDR3s include the opening cysteine and the closing phenylalanine or tryptophan. D genes are given only for firm matches. Expanded clones are given a class, and other clones once, few, many or no size at all.

D,J,length,V,size,CDR3,DNA
TRBD1,TRBJ1-4,15,TRBV5-1,NA,CASRTGFSTNEKLFF,TGCGCCAGCCGGACAGGCTTTTCAACTAATGAAAAACTGTTTTTT
NA,TRBJ1-1,15,TRBV2,NA,CASSEWPGRGTEAFF,TGTGCCAGCAGTGAATGGCCAGGGAGGGGGACTGAAGCTTTCTTT
NA,TRBJ1-2,14,TRBV5-1,NA,CASSLAPGDYGYTF,TGCGCCAGCAGCTTGGCCCCAGGGGACTATGGCTACACCTTC
NA,TRBJ2-2,13,TRBV12-3/TRBV12-4,NA,CASSLGGTGELFF,TGTGCCAGCAGTTTAGGAGGGACCGGGGAGCTGTTTTTT
TRBD1,TRBJ2-5,18,TRBV29-1,NA,CSVEDLRSGQGLGETQYF,TGCAGCGTTGAAGATCTTCGGTCCGGACAGGGTTTAGGAGAGACCCAGTACTTC
TRBD1,TRBJ2-7,15,TRBV24-1,NA,CATSDPRTGAYEQYF,TGTGCCACCAGTGATCCGAGGACAGGGGCCTACGAGCAGTACTTC
NA,TRBJ2-2,13,TRBV12-3/TRBV12-4,NA,CASSLTSTGELFF,TGTGCCAGCAGTTTAACCAGCACCGGGGAGCTGTTTTTT
NA,TRBJ2-3,15,TRBV29-1,NA,CSVETGSRATDTQYF,TGCAGCGTTGAAACAGGGAGTAGGGCCACAGATACGCAGTATTTT
NA,TRBJ2-5,18,TRBV7-9,NA,CASSGPGQTKTSQETQYF,TGTGCCAGCAGCGGGCCGGGACAGACAAAGACTAGCCAAGAGACCCAGTACTTC
NA,TRBJ2-5,13,TRBV5-4,NA,CASSLDSAQTQYF,TGTGCCAGCAGCTTAGATAGCGCTCAGACCCAGTACTTC
NA,TRBJ1-4,13,TRBV2,NA,CASSERWNEKLFF,TGTGCCAGCAGTGAGCGTTGGAATGAAAAACTGTTTTTT
TRBD1,TRBJ2-7,15,TRBV4-1,NA,CASSQEAGGSYEQYF,TGCGCCAGCAGCCAAGAGGCAGGGGGCTCCTACGAGCAGTACTTC
NA,TRBJ1-2,13,TRBV2,few,CASNLAGDYGYTF,TGTGCCAGCAATTTGGCAGGGGACTATGGCTACACCTTC
NA,TRBJ1-1,12,TRBV6-2/TRBV6-3,few,CASSHRQDGAFF,TGTGCCAGCAGCCATCGACAGGACGGGGCTTTCTTT
NA,TRBJ1-2,18,TRBV5-1,NA,CASSRASGATTQNYGYTF,TGCGCCAGCAGCCGGGCCTCAGGGGCCACCACCCAAAACTATGGCTACACCTTC
NA,TRBJ2-7,14,TRBV9,NA,CASSRPGTLYEQYF,TGTGCCAGCAGCAGACCCGGGACTCTATACGAGCAGTACTTC
TRBD2,TRBJ2-2,15,TRBV11-1,NA,CASSRKRGVTGELFF,TGTGCCAGCAGCCGGAAGCGGGGGGTTACCGGGGAGCTGTTTTTT
TRBD2,TRBJ2-1,15,TRBV11-3,NA,CASSFTSGSSNEQFF,TGTGCCAGCAGCTTTACTAGCGGGAGTTCCAATGAGCAGTTCTTC
TRBD2,TRBJ2-1,16,TRBV7-2,NA,CASSSGIAGVRNEQFF,TGTGCCAGCAGCTCCGGTATAGCGGGAGTGCGCAATGAGCAGTTCTTC
TRBD2,TRBJ2-3,14,TRBV11-2,NA,CASTVGGGADTQYF,TGTGCCAGCACGGTTGGGGGGGGTGCCGATACGCAGTATTTT
NA,TRBJ1-2,13,TRBV10-2,NA,CASSDAGYYGYTF,TGCGCCAGCAGTGATGCGGGTTACTATGGCTACACCTTC
TRBD1,TRBJ1-2,20,TRBV24-1,few,CATSDLFLSGQGKQNYGYTF,TGTGCCACCAGTGATTTGTTTCTTTCGGGACAGGGTAAACAGAACTATGGCTACACCTTC
NA,TRBJ2-7,13,TRBV6-2/TRBV6-3,NA,CASSRDKGYEQYF,TGTGCCAGCAGTCGGGACAAGGGCTACGAGCAGTACTTC
TRBD2,TRBJ2-3,17,TRBV11-2,NA,CASSLWGTSGASDTQYF,TGTGCCAGCAGCTTATGGGGGACTAGCGGGGCGTCAGATACGCAGTATTTT
TRBD2,TRBJ2-1,19,TRBV27,NA,CASSPPGTSGRKVHNEQFF,TGTGCCAGCAGTCCTCCCGGGACTAGCGGGAGAAAAGTACACAATGAGCAGTTCTTC
TRBD1,TRBJ2-1,15,TRBV2,NA,CASSNGQGSRNEQFF,TGTGCCAGCAGTAACGGACAGGGCTCCAGGAATGAGCAGTTCTTC
TRBD2,TRBJ2-7,15,TRBV4-3,NA,CASSFKAGDSYEQYF,TGCGCCAGCAGCTTTAAAGCGGGAGACTCCTACGAGCAGTACTTC
TRBD2,TRBJ2-2,15,TRBV6-2/TRBV6-3,NA,CASSRLAVITGELFF,TGTGCCAGCAGTCGACTAGCGGTAATCACCGGGGAGCTGTTTTTT
NA,TRBJ1-5,18,TRBV6-2/TRBV6-3,NA,CASSYVPGIRVGHQPQHF,TGTGCCAGCAGTTACGTCCCGGGCATCAGGGTGGGGCATCAGCCCCAGCATTTT
TRBD1,TRBJ2-5,14,TRBV5-4,NA,CASSLSDRVETQYF,TGTGCCAGCAGCTTGTCGGACAGGGTGGAGACCCAGTACTTC
TRBD2,TRBJ2-3,15,TRBV15,NA,CATSITGTSSDTQYF,TGTGCCACCAGCATTACCGGGACTAGCTCAGATACGCAGTATTTT
TRBD1,TRBJ1-2,12,TRBV29-1,NA,CSVRSDRDGYTF,TGCAGCGTCAGGTCGGACAGGGATGGCTACACCTTC
NA,TRBJ1-2,14,TRBV7-8,NA,CASSLHRAEYGYTF,TGTGCCAGCAGCTTACACAGGGCAGAGTATGGCTACACCTTC
TRBD2,TRBJ2-7,15,TRBV4-3,NA,CASSQELAVNYEQYF,TGCGCCAGCAGCCAAGAACTAGCGGTTAACTACGAGCAGTACTTC
NA,TRBJ1-2,15,TRBV5-1,NA,CASSFIPGTNYGYTF,TGCGCCAGCAGCTTTATTCCAGGGACTAACTATGGCTACACCTTC
NA,TRBJ2-3,17,TRBV30,NA,CAWSVGGWGVGTDTQYF,TGTGCCTGGAGTGTAGGAGGGTGGGGCGTCGGCACAGATACGCAGTATTTT
NA,TRBJ2-1,15,TRBV7-2,once,CASSRSVRSYNEQFF,TGTGCCAGCAGCCGTAGCGTCCGCTCCTACAATGAGCAGTTCTTC
NA,TRBJ1-1,12,TRBV5-1,NA,CASSLTNTEAFF,TGCGCCAGCAGCTTGACTAACACTGAAGCTTTCTTT
TRBD1,TRBJ1-5,16,TRBV7-2,NA,CASSKQGAVSNQPQHF,TGTGCCAGCAGCAAACAGGGGGCGGTTAGCAATCAGCCCCAGCATTTT
NA,TRBJ1-5,13,TRBV28,NA,CASIGGAVRPQHF,TGTGCCAGCATTGGGGGCGCGGTTCGGCCCCAGCATTTT
NA,TRBJ2-7,14,TRBV28,NA,CASSERQPEYEQYF,TGTGCCAGCAGTGAGAGACAGCCGGAATACGAGCAGTACTTC
NA,TRBJ1-1,13,TRBV7-2,once,CASSIRGNTEAFF,TGTGCCAGCAGCATAAGGGGGAACACTGAAGCTTTCTTT
TRBD1,TRBJ1-2,16,TRBV3-1/TRBV3-2,NA,CASSQDRDRRNYGYTF,TGTGCCAGCAGCCAAGATAGGGACAGGAGAAACTATGGCTACACCTTC
NA,TRBJ1-6,19,TRBV18,NA,CASSPLNYLSGAGGSPLHF,TGTGCCAGCTCACCGCTCAATTATCTATCGGGAGCGGGAGGCTCACCCCTCCACTTT
NA,TRBJ1-2,14,TRBV27,NA,CASSYGGGPYGYTF,TGTGCCAGCAGTTATGGGGGGGGCCCGTATGGCTACACCTTC
NA,TRBJ2-3,16,TRBV19,NA,CASSPWDFPSTDTQYF,TGTGCCAGTAGTCCCTGGGACTTTCCTAGCACAGATACGCAGTATTTT
NA,TRBJ2-2,14,TRBV4-2,NA,CASSQARGTGELFF,TGTGCCAGCAGCCAAGCCCGGGGCACCGGGGAGCTGTTTTTT
NA,TRBJ1-2,13,TRBV18,NA,CASSPREGYGYTF,TGTGCCAGCTCACCGAGGGAGGGCTATGGCTACACCTTC
TRBD1,TRBJ1-2,17,TRBV9,NA,CASSVGLTGGANYGYTF,TGTGCCAGCAGCGTCGGCTTAACAGGGGGCGCAAACTATGGCTACACCTTC
NA,TRBJ1-2,13,TRBV10-3,NA,CAISLDANYGYTF,TGTGCCATCAGTCTAGACGCTAACTATGGCTACACCTTC
NA,TRBJ1-1,13,TRBV6-5,NA,CASSYSRNTEAFF,TGTGCCAGCAGTTACTCGCGGAACACTGAAGCTTTCTTT
TRBD1,TRBJ2-3,15,TRBV7-2,NA,CASSLMGQGADTQYF,TGTGCCAGCAGCTTAATGGGACAGGGGGCAGATACGCAGTATTTT
TRBD1,TRBJ1-2,16,TRBV9,NA,CASSVYGQGHIYGYTF,TGTGCCAGCAGCGTATACGGACAGGGACACATCTATGGCTACACCTTC
NA,TRBJ1-2,13,TRBV2,NA,CASSGQSRYGYTF,TGTGCCAGCAGCGGACAGAGCCGCTATGGCTACACCTTC
NA,TRBJ1-1,14,TRBV19,NA,CASSMGGSPGEAFF,TGTGCCAGTAGTATGGGAGGGTCCCCAGGAGAAGCTTTCTTT
NA,TRBJ1-1,16,TRBV19,NA,CASSTRKGAPNTEAFF,TGTGCCAGTAGTACGCGCAAAGGGGCACCGAACACTGAAGCTTTCTTT
TRBD2,TRBJ2-6,18,TRBV19,NA,CASSIVDLAGGGANVLTF,TGTGCCAGTAGTATCGTTGATCTAGCGGGAGGCGGGGCCAACGTCCTGACTTTC
TRBD1,TRBJ1-2,13,TRBV6-2/TRBV6-3,NA,CASSYAAGGGYTF,TGTGCCAGCAGTTACGCGGCAGGGGGAGGCTACACCTTC
NA,TRBJ2-6,16,TRBV5-4,NA,CASSFQGHSGANVLTF,TGTGCCAGCAGCTTTCAGGGGCACTCTGGGGCCAACGTCCTGACTTTC